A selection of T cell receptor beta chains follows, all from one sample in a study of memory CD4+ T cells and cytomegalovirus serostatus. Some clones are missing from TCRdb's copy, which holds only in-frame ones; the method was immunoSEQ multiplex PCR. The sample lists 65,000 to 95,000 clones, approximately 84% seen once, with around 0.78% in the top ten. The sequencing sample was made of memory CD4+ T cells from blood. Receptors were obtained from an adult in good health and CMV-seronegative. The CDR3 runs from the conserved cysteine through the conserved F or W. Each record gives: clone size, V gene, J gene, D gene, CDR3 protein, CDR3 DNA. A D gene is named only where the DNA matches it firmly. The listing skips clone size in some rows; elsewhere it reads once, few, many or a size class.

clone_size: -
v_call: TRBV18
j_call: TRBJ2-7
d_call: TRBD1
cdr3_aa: CASSPKGQGAYEQYF
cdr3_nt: TGTGCCAGCTCACCTAAGGGACAGGGGGCCTACGAGCAGTACTTC

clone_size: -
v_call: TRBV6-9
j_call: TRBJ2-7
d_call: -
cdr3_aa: CASNVRDARDSALHEQYF
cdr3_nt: TGTGCCAGCAATGTACGGGACGCCCGAGATTCGGCGCTTCACGAGCAGTACTTC

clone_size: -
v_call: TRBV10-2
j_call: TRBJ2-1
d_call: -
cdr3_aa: CASSGGNEQFF
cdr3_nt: TGCGCCAGCAGTGGGGGGAATGAGCAGTTCTTC

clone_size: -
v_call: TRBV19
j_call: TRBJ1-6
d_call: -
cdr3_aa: CATRGSRDNSPLHF
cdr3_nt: TGTGCCACTCGGGGTAGCCGGGATAATTCACCCCTCCACTTT

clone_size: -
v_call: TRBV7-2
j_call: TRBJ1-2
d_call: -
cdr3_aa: CASSLDRAPGGGYTF
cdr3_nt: TGTGCCAGCAGCTTAGACCGGGCTCCTGGCGGAGGCTACACCTTC

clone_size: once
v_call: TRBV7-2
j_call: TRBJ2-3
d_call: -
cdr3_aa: CASSLGGQGYF
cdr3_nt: TGTGCCAGCAGCTTAGGCGGCCAAGGGTATTTT

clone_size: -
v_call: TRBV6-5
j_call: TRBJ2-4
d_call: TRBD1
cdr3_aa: CASSPDRERIQYF
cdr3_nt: TGTGCCAGCAGTCCCGACAGGGAGCGCATTCAGTACTTC

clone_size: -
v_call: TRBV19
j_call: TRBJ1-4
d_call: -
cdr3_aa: CASSNTAGEHEKLFF
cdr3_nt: TGTGCCAGTAGTAATACGGCAGGGGAACACGAAAAACTGTTTTTT

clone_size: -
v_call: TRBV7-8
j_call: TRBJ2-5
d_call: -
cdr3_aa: CASSLETAARETQYF
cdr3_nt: TGTGCCAGCAGCTTAGAGACAGCTGCCCGGGAGACCCAGTACTTC

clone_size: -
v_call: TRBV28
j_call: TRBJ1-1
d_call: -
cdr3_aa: CASSAPPGNTEAFF
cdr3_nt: TGTGCCAGCAGTGCCCCGCCGGGGAACACTGAAGCTTTCTTT

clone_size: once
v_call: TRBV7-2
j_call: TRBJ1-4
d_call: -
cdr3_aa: CASSSVGEKLFF
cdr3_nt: TGTGCCAGCAGCTCAGTAGGGGAAAAACTGTTTTTT

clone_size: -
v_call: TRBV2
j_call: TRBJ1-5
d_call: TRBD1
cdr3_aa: CASSRQGQGNQPQHF
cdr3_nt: TGTGCCAGCAGCCGACAGGGACAGGGTAATCAGCCCCAGCATTTT

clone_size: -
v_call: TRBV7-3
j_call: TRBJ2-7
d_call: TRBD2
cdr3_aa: CASSYHGGGSYEQYF
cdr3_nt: TGTGCCAGCAGCTATCACGGGGGGGGGTCCTACGAGCAGTACTTC

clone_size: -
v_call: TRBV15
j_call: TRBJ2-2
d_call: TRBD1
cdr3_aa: CATSRDSGTGGSTGELFF
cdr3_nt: TGTGCCACCAGCAGAGATTCTGGGACAGGGGGCAGCACCGGGGAGCTGTTTTTT

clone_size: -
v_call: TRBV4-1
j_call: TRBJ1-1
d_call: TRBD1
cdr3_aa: CASRTHTTGMNTEAFF
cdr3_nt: TGCGCCAGCAGGACACATACGACAGGGATGAACACTGAAGCTTTCTTT

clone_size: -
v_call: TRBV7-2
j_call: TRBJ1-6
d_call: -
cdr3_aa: CASSAGWNSPLHF
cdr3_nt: TGTGCCAGCAGCGCCGGTTGGAATTCACCCCTCCACTTT

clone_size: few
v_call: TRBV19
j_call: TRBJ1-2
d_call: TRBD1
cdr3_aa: CASSRTGYGYTF
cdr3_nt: TGTGCCAGTAGCCGGACAGGCTATGGCTACACCTTC

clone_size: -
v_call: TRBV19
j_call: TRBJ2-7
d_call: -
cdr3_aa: CASSLQGRFYEQYF
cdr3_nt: TGTGCCAGTTCTCTACAGGGGAGGTTCTACGAGCAGTACTTC

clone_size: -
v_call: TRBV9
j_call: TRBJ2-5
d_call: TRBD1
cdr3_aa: CASTLMPGQGGETQYF
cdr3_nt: TGTGCCAGCACCCTCATGCCGGGACAGGGGGGAGAGACCCAGTACTTC

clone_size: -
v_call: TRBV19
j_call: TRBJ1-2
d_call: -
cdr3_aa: CASSMGLKRTVTF
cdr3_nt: TGTGCCAGTAGTATGGGGCTAAAAAGGACAGTCACCTTC

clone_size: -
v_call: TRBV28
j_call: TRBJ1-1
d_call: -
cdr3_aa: CASSPPGRGNTEAFF
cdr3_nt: TGTGCCAGCAGTCCACCGGGACGGGGGAACACTGAAGCTTTCTTT

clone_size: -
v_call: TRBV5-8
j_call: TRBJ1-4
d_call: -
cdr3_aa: CASSLGQPNEKLFF
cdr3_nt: TGTGCCAGCAGCTTGGGACAGCCTAATGAAAAACTGTTTTTT

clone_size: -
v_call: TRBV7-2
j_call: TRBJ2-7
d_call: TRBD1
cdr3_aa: CASSLRQGFYEQYF
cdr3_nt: TGTGCCAGCAGCTTGAGACAGGGATTCTACGAGCAGTACTTC

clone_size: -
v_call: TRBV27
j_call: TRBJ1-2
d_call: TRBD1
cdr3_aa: CASSFYRGVWYGYTF
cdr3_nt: TGTGCCAGCAGTTTTTACAGGGGTGTTTGGTATGGCTACACCTTC

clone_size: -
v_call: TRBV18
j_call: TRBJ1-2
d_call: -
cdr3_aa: CASSAREDYGYTF
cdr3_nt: TGTGCCAGCTCAGCCAGGGAGGACTATGGCTACACCTTC

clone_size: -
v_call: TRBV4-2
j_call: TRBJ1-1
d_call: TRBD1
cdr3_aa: CASSQARQGGGTEAFF
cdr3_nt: TGTGCCAGCAGCCAAGCCCGACAGGGAGGAGGGACTGAAGCTTTCTTT

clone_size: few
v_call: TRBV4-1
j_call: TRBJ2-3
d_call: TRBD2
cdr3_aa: CASSQAGWTSGGTDTQYF
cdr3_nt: TGCGCCAGCAGCCAAGCCGGATGGACTAGCGGGGGCACAGATACGCAGTATTTT

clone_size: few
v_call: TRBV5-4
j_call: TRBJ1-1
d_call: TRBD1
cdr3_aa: CASSQGNRGMNTEAFF
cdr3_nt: TGTGCCAGCAGCCAAGGGAACAGGGGGATGAACACTGAAGCTTTCTTT

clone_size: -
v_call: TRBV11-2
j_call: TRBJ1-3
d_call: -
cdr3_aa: CASSLGSPGNTIYF
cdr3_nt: TGTGCCAGCAGCTTAGGGAGCCCGGGAAACACCATATATTTT

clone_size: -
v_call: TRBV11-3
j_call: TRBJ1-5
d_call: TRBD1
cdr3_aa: CASSLAPATGDYNQPQHF
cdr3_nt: TGTGCCAGCAGCCTAGCCCCCGCGACAGGGGACTACAATCAGCCCCAGCATTTT

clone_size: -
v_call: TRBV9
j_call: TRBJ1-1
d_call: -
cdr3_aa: CASSVQGTEAFF
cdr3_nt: TGTGCCAGCAGCGTACAGGGGACTGAAGCTTTCTTT

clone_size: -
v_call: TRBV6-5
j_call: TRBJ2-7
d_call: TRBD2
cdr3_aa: CATGGDREGEQYF
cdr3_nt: TGTGCCACCGGGGGGGATCGAGAGGGCGAGCAGTACTTC

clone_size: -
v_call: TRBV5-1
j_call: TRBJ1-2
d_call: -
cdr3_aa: CASSLARTGGHGYTF
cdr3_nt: TGCGCCAGCAGCTTGGCGAGGACGGGTGGGCATGGCTACACCTTC

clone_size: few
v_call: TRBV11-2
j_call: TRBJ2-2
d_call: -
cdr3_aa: CASSLAGSAGELFF
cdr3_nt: TGTGCCAGCAGCTTAGCAGGTTCGGCCGGGGAGCTGTTTTTT

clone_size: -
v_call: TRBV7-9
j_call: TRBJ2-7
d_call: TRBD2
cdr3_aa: CASSWGLAGGLYEQYF
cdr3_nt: TGTGCCAGCAGCTGGGGACTAGCGGGGGGCCTTTACGAGCAGTACTTC

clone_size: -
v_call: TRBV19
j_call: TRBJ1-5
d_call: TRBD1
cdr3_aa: CASSITGTGGNQPQHF
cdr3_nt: TGTGCCAGTAGTATCACCGGGACAGGGGGTAATCAGCCCCAGCATTTT

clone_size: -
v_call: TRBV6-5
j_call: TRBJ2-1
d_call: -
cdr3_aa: CASRQSGTVVNEQFF
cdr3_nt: TGTGCCAGCAGGCAGAGCGGGACAGTGGTGAATGAGCAGTTCTTC

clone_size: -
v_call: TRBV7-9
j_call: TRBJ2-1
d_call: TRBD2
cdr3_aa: CASSLDLAGGYSYNEQFF
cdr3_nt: TGTGCCAGCAGCTTAGATCTAGCGGGGGGCTACTCCTACAATGAGCAGTTCTTC

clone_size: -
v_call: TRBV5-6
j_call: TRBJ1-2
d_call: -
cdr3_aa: CASSLEQGQFFTF
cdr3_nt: TGTGCCAGCAGCTTGGAGCAGGGGCAGTTTTTCACCTTC

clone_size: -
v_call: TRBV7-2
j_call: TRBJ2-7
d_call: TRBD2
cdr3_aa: CASSLTGGASPSEQYF
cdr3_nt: TGTGCCAGCAGCTTAACCGGGGGGGCCTCCCCCTCCGAGCAGTACTTC

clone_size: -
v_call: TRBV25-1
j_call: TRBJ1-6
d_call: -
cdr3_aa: CASSGGTYTYPLHF
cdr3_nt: TGTGCCAGCAGTGGAGGGACCTACACCTACCCCCTCCACTTT

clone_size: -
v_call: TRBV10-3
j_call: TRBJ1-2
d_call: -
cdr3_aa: CAIIGLQGYGYTF
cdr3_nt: TGTGCCATCATTGGGTTGCAGGGCTATGGCTACACCTTC